The 22 T cell receptor beta chains in this list originate from one sample, sequenced in a study of blood T cell repertoires in COVID-19 (TCRdb year 2020). Library preparation employed the immunoSEQ multiplex PCR assay. Held by TCRdb, this immuneACCESS table contains in-frame sequences only and omits some clones. Under half of the omission traces to an unresolved V gene where checked; the cause of the rest is unknown. Recorded for this sample are 95,000 to 150,000 clones; over 75% of them occurred a single time. Roughly a tenth of the sample lies in the top ten. Source material: peripheral blood. All receptors come from a man aged 80 or over with acute or convalescent COVID-19.

The V call is TRBV4-1, the J call TRBJ2-3, with D tentatively TRBD2 (6 bases). CDR1 is MGHRA, CDR2 YSYEKL, per germline. Trimming took 0 bases from V and 8 from J, leaving 21 bases between them. There are 17 residues in the CDR3. The CDR3 DNA reads as TGCGCCAGCAGCCAAGAAGGGCAGGGCCCAAAGGGAGGTACGCAGTATTTT. Amino acids: CASSQEGQGPKGGTQYF.

The CDR3 DNA sequence: TGTGCCAGCAGTGAAGTAAGGCAGGGGTTGGACGAGCAGTACTTC. Its translation: CASSEVRQGLDEQYF. The rearrangement links TRBV6-1 to TRBJ2-7; weak D call: TRBD1 (6 bases). V lost 1 base, J lost 5 bases, and 15 bases lay in between. Germline V gives CDR1 MNHNS, CDR2 SASEGT. The CDR3 spans 15 residues.

This clone was counted only a few times. The J gene is TRBJ1-4, the V gene TRBV27, with TRBD1 identical over 7 bases. V lost 3 bases to trimming and J lost 5 bases; unmatched junction nucleotides: 6. Germline V lookup: CDR1 MNHEY, CDR2 SMNVEV (reference sequence). The CDR3 runs to 15 residues. Written as DNA, the CDR3 is TGTGCCAGCAGTTTTCGTGGGACAGCAAATGAAAAACTGTTTTTT. Encoded protein: CASSFRGTANEKLFF. The full variable domain, completed using reference TRBV27 and TRBJ1-4, is EAQVTQNPRYLITVTGKKLTVTCSQNMNHEYMSWYRQDPGLGLRQIYYSMNVEVTDKGDVPEGYKVSRKEKRNFPLILESPSPNQTSLYFCASSFRGTANEKLFFGSGTQLSVL.

The rearrangement links TRBV19 to TRBJ1-2, with 12 bases matching TRBD1. The CDR3 length is 16 residues. Trimming removed 6 bases from V and 6 bases from J; junction bases left unmatched: 11. The germline gives CDR1 LNHDA, CDR2 SQIVND (reference sequence). CDR3: CASSPRGGQGADGYTF. The DNA for the CDR3 is TGTGCCAGTAGCCCCAGGGGGGGACAGGGGGCGGATGGCTACACCTTC.

The J gene is TRBJ1-2, the V gene TRBV5-8; possible D gene TRBD1, 5 bases. The length of the CDR3 is 15 residues. The germline CDR1 and CDR2 sequences are SGHTS and YDEGEE. Trimming pared 4 bases from V and 5 bases from J, leaving 18 bases between. The CDR3 loop reads CASSTSGSLIYGYTF. DNA of the CDR3: TGTGCCAGCAGCACTTCAGGGTCCCTTATTTATGGCTACACCTTC. Complete variable domain (other parts from reference TRBV5-8 and TRBJ1-2): EAGVTQSPTHLIKTRGQQATLRCSPISGHTSVYWYQQALGLGLQFLLWYDEGEERNRGNFPPRFSGRQFPNYSSELNVNALELEDSALYLCASSTSGSLIYGYTFGSGTRLTVV.

This sequence joins TRBV7-9 and TRBJ1-4; D not resolved. The germline gives CDR1 SEHNR, CDR2 FQNEAQ (reference sequence). The CDR3 runs 11 residues. V was shortened by 2 bases and J by 7 bases, with 2 bases between the two germline ends. For the CDR3, the DNA is TGTGCCAGCAGCTTACGTGAAAAACTGTTTTTT. Translating gives CASSLREKLFF. Using reference TRBV7-9 and TRBJ1-4 for the parts outside the CDR3, the full variable domain is DTGVSQNPRHKITKRGQNVTFRCDPISEHNRLYWYRQTLGQGPEFLTYFQNEAQLEKSRLLSDRFSAERPKGSFSTLEIQRTEQGDSAMYLCASSLREKLFFGSGTQLSVL.

The chain is built from TRBV6-4 and TRBJ2-1, with TRBD2 identical over 8 bases. The length of the CDR3 is 14 residues. Trimming removed 5 bases from V and 8 bases from J; junction bases left unmatched: 8. The germline CDR1 and CDR2 sequences are MRHNA and SNTAGT. The DNA for the CDR3 is TGTGCCAGCAGTCCGACTAGCGCTGGGTATGAGCAGTTCTTC. This sequence encodes CASSPTSAGYEQFF.

V and J are TRBV3-1 (or the pseudogene TRBV3-2) and TRBJ2-7; D possibly corresponds to TRBD1 (7 bases). This CDR3 has 13 amino acids. V was shortened by 0 bases and J by 13 bases, with 16 bases between the two germline ends. Germline loops: CDR1 LGHDT, CDR2 YNNKEL (reference sequence). The DNA for the CDR3 is TGTGCCAGCAGCCAAGATCAGGGCGGGACAGCTTACTTC. Residues: CASSQDQGGTAYF.

The sample holds a few counts of this clone. V and J are TRBV6-1 and TRBJ1-1; D remains unclear. V was shortened by 2 bases and J by 0 bases, with 7 bases between the two germline ends. Germline CDR1 reads MNHNS; CDR2 reads SASEGT. The CDR3 covers 14 residues. CDR3 in DNA: TGTGCCAGCAGTGAACCCTCCGTGAACACTGAAGCTTTCTTT. This translates into CASSEPSVNTEAFF.

The chain has TRBV5-4 and TRBJ2-1, with 11 bases matching TRBD2. The germline gives CDR1 SGHNT, CDR2 YYREEE (reference sequence). Losses at the gene ends were 0 bases for V and 4 bases for J; bases not matched to a gene: 3. CDR3 length: 16 residues. CDR3 sequence (DNA): TGTGCCAGCAGCTTGGATTCTAGCGGGGGGTACAATGAGCAGTTCTTC. Translating gives CASSLDSSGGYNEQFF.

This chain links TRBV19 with TRBJ1-4; possible D gene TRBD1, 6 bases. From germline, CDR1 is LNHDA and CDR2 SQIVND (reference sequence). Between the trimmed V and J ends, which lost 0 bases and 2 bases, there was a span of 10 bases. This CDR3 is built from 16 residues. The CDR3 nucleotides read TGTGCCAGTAGTATAGAGGGGGCGCGCACTAATGAAAAACTGTTTTTT. This sequence encodes CASSIEGARTNEKLFF.

This clone was detected a few times. The V call is TRBV6-5, the J call TRBJ2-2; TRBD1 matches at 7 bases. V lost 6 bases to trimming and J lost 0 bases; unmatched junction nucleotides: 4. Germline V lookup: CDR1 MNHEY, CDR2 SVGAGI. This CDR3 has 15 residues. In nucleotides, the CDR3 is TGTGCCAGCAGAATCGGGACAGCGAACACCGGGGAGCTGTTTTTT. Its translation: CASRIGTANTGELFF.

The chain combines TRBV6-1 with TRBJ1-2; D is undetermined. The ends were cut back, 2 bases at V and 0 bases at J, with 4 bases in the middle. Germline loops: CDR1 MNHNS, CDR2 SASEGT. This CDR3 is 13 amino acids long. The CDR3 DNA reads as TGTGCCAGCAGTGAACCAGCTAACTATGGCTACACCTTC. Its protein is CASSEPANYGYTF.

The V and J genes are TRBV27 and TRBJ1-1; D is ambiguous. The CDR3 length is 14 residues. Between the trimmed V and J ends, which lost 3 bases and 0 bases, there was a span of 8 bases. Germline assignment: CDR1 MNHEY and CDR2 SMNVEV (reference sequence). The CDR3 region has the DNA TGTGCCAGCAGTTTCGGGGTGATGAACACTGAAGCTTTCTTT. This sequence encodes CASSFGVMNTEAFF.

The gene calls are TRBV5-1 and TRBJ2-7; TRBD1 matches at 8 bases. This CDR3 is built from 14 residues. V gave up 1 base and J gave up 2 bases; unmatched junction bases: 2. Looked up from germline, CDR1 is SGHRS and CDR2 is YFSETQ. The CDR3 sequence is CASSLTGGTYEQYF. The CDR3 region has the DNA TGCGCCAGCAGCTTGACAGGGGGGACCTACGAGCAGTACTTC.

CDR3 in amino acids: CASSPLKAGTAFF. The CDR3 nucleotides read TGTGCCAGCTCACCACTCAAAGCGGGGACAGCTTTCTTT. The rearrangement joins TRBV18 to TRBJ1-1, with a possible D match to TRBD1 (5 bases). The CDR3 has 13 amino acids. With 1 base removed from V and 10 bases from J, the gap between germline ends came to 13 bases. The germline V gene encodes CDR1 KGHSH and CDR2 LQKENI.

The V and J genes are TRBV9 and TRBJ1-3; unclear D gene. Germline V gene sequence: CDR1 SGDLS, CDR2 YYNGEE. The germline V and J ends were trimmed by 0 bases and 0 bases, with 13 bases remaining between them. This CDR3 is built from 17 residues. The CDR3 loop is CASSVGSGFYSGNTIYF. The DNA of the CDR3 is TGTGCCAGCAGCGTAGGGTCGGGGTTCTACTCTGGAAACACCATATATTTT.

V gene TRBV7-9 combines with J gene TRBJ2-5; 9 bases align to TRBD1. The germline V gene encodes CDR1 SEHNR and CDR2 FQNEAQ (reference sequence). The length of the CDR3 is 16 residues. V lost 5 bases to trimming and J lost 6 bases; unmatched junction nucleotides: 13. Here the CDR3 DNA reads TGTGCCAGCAGCCCACCACAGGGGGCCCCCTCAAAGACCCAGTACTTC. Encoded protein: CASSPPQGAPSKTQYF.

The chain couples TRBV19 to TRBJ1-1; possibly TRBD1 for D (6 bases). Germline V gives CDR1 LNHDA, CDR2 SQIVND (reference sequence). V lost 7 bases and J lost 4, with 16 bases in between. The CDR3 is made up of 14 amino acids. The CDR3 DNA reads TGTGCCAGTATTCCGGGGGGACACGTCACTGAAGCTTTCTTT. Translation: CASIPGGHVTEAFF. Supplemented by reference TRBV19 and TRBJ1-1, the full variable domain reads DGGITQSPKYLFRKEGQNVTLSCEQNLNHDAMYWYRQDPGQGLRLIYYSQIVNDFQKGDIAEGYSVSREKKESFPLTVTSAQKNPTAFYLCASIPGGHVTEAFFGQGTRLTVV.

The chain links TRBV5-4 to TRBJ1-1; possible D gene TRBD1, 6 bases. Deletions cut 0 bases from V and 6 bases from J, with 15 bases between. In germline, CDR1 is SGHNT, CDR2 YYREEE (reference sequence). The CDR3 sequence is 15 residues long. The CDR3, as DNA: TGTGCCAGCAGCTTGGGTCTAATGGGGGCAGCTGAAGCTTTCTTT. Translation gives CASSLGLMGAAEAFF.

The rearrangement links TRBV14 to TRBJ2-3; D may be TRBD2 (5 bases). V dropped 4 bases and J dropped 5 bases, with 13 bases sitting between them. The CDR3 runs 14 residues. The germline gives CDR1 SGHDN, CDR2 FVKESK. CDR3: CASSPLMRVDTQYF. The CDR3 DNA reads as TGTGCCAGCAGCCCCCTTATGAGGGTAGATACGCAGTATTTT.

The CDR3 nucleotides are TGTGCCAGCCACACCCTAGCGGGAGCTTACAATGAGCAGTTCTTC. Translation: CASHTLAGAYNEQFF. V is TRBV27 and J is TRBJ2-1; TRBD2 agrees at 10 bases. The ends lost 8 bases at V and 4 bases at J; junction bases unmatched: 8. The germline CDR1 and CDR2 sequences are MNHEY and SMNVEV (reference sequence). This CDR3 has 15 residues.